The 29 T cell receptor beta chains below were found in one sample sequenced in a study of blood T cell repertoires in COVID-19. Assay used: immunoSEQ multiplex PCR; TCRdb lists only in-frame clones, some missing. The sample contains roughly 410,000 clones, 80% to 90% of which appear only once. Input material: peripheral blood. All receptors derive from a man aged 40-55 years with acute or convalescent COVID-19.

The CDR3 spells CASSLRGGVLEAFF. The CDR3 DNA sequence: TGTGCCAGCAGCTTGCGGGGAGGGGTTCTTGAAGCTTTCTTT. The chain couples TRBV5-4 to TRBJ1-1; weak D call: TRBD1 (5 bases). CDR1 and CDR2 from the germline V gene are SGHNT and YYREEE (reference sequence). The CDR3 contains 14 residues. V gave up 1 base and J gave up 7 bases, with 14 bases separating them.

This clone has a single count. The chain joins TRBV5-6 to TRBJ2-4; no clear D gene. The ends were cut back, 0 bases at V and 5 bases at J, with 15 bases in the middle. Germline V gene sequence: CDR1 SGHDT, CDR2 YYEEEE. The CDR3 is made up of 16 amino acids. As DNA, the CDR3 is TGTGCCAGCAGCTTGGTGGGTTTGGGCGCGCAAAACATTCAGTACTTC. It encodes CASSLVGLGAQNIQYF.

This clone has more than one count but fewer than ten. V and J are TRBV5-4 and TRBJ2-2; maybe TRBD2 (5 bases). CDR1 and CDR2 (germline): SGHNT, YYREEE (reference sequence). Trimming shortened V by 3 bases and J by 7 bases, and 16 bases separated the two germline ends. The CDR3 covers 15 residues. The CDR3 nucleotides are TGTGCCAGCAGCTCCCAAGGATCGGGGATCGGGGAGCTGTTTTTT. This encodes CASSSQGSGIGELFF.

The chain recombines TRBV19 with TRBJ1-1; TRBD1 matches 10 bases. From germline, CDR1 is LNHDA and CDR2 SQIVND (reference sequence). This CDR3 is built from 17 residues. The V gene end was trimmed by 6 bases and the J gene end by 6 bases; junction bases not matched to a gene: 16. The CDR3 nucleotides read TGTGCCAGTAGGAGAGGGACAGGGGTCAATAGTATGGCTGAAGCTTTCTTT. This translates into CASRRGTGVNSMAEAFF.

The chain is built from TRBV6-2 or TRBV6-3 and TRBJ2-3; 12 nucleotides line up with TRBD2. Trimming cost V 4 bases and J 6 bases; bases outside gene matches: 5. The CDR3 contains 15 residues. The germline CDR1 and CDR2 sequences are MNHEY and SVGEGT. This chain's CDR3 is CASSLLAGGVDTQYF. CDR3 bases: TGTGCCAGCAGTTTACTAGCGGGAGGAGTCGATACGCAGTATTTT.

The count of this clone is one. The chain links TRBV9 to TRBJ1-4, with 9 bases aligning to TRBD1. The germline gives CDR1 SGDLS, CDR2 YYNGEE. CDR3 length: 14 residues. Losses at the gene ends were 2 bases for V and 8 bases for J; bases not matched to a gene: 4. CDR3 in amino acids: CASSVTGGREKLFF. CDR3 DNA sequence: TGTGCCAGCAGCGTTACAGGGGGCCGGGAAAAACTGTTTTTT.

This clone was picked up one time. The chain uses TRBV29-1 and TRBJ1-1; 7 positions match TRBD1. V lost 4 bases to trimming and J lost 1 base; unmatched junction nucleotides: 6. Germline V gene sequence: CDR1 SQVTM, CDR2 ANQGSEA. CDR3 length: 14 amino acids. CDR3 protein: CSVVPDRANTEAFF. CDR3 coding DNA: TGCAGCGTTGTTCCCGACAGGGCGAACACTGAAGCTTTCTTT.

The chain joins TRBV28 to TRBJ1-2; 7 bases fit TRBD1. The length of the CDR3 is 15 residues. Germline CDR1 is MDHEN and CDR2 is SYDVKM. With 5 bases clipped from V and 2 bases from J, the junction kept 8 bases outside the gene matches. CDR3 bases: TGTGCCAGCAGTACACGGGACAGAACAAACTATGGCTACACCTTC. It specifies CASSTRDRTNYGYTF.

V is TRBV3-1 (or the pseudogene TRBV3-2) and J is TRBJ2-1; 8 positions agree with TRBD1. Germline lookup yields CDR1 LGHDT and CDR2 YNNKEL (reference sequence). This CDR3 comprises 16 residues. V gave up 3 bases and J gave up 7 bases; unmatched junction bases: 11. This chain's CDR3 is CASSQSHRGEWNEQFF. Here the CDR3 DNA reads TGTGCCAGCAGCCAGTCTCACAGGGGGGAGTGGAATGAGCAGTTCTTC.

V is TRBV5-6 and J is TRBJ1-3; the match to TRBD1 covers 7 bases. The length of the CDR3 is 15 residues. V shed 5 bases and J 1 base; nucleotides not matched to a gene: 6. Germline V gene data show CDR1 as SGHDT and CDR2 as YYEEEE. The DNA for the CDR3 is TGTGCCAGCAGGTACAGGGGTCTGTCTGGAAACACCATATATTTT. Its translation is CASRYRGLSGNTIYF. Full variable domain (rest looked up from reference TRBV5-6 and TRBJ1-3): DAGVTQSPTHLIKTRGQQVTLRCSPKSGHDTVSWYQQALGQGPQFIFQYYEEEERQRGNFPDRFSGHQFPNYSSELNVNALLLGDSALYLCASRYRGLSGNTIYFGEGSWLTVV.

This clone was detected a few times. This CDR3 reads CASSGELAGAYNEQFF. The CDR3 DNA is TGCGCCAGCAGCGGGGAACTAGCGGGAGCCTACAATGAGCAGTTCTTC. The chain combines TRBV5-1 with TRBJ2-1, with 11 bases lining up with TRBD2. V dropped 4 bases and J dropped 2; count of bases not matched to a gene: 5. The CDR3 runs to 16 residues. The germline V gene encodes CDR1 SGHRS and CDR2 YFSETQ.

The chain carries TRBV19 and TRBJ2-7; the D is unclear. The germline gives CDR1 LNHDA, CDR2 SQIVND (reference sequence). The CDR3 spans 13 residues. Trimming left V 5 bases short and J 3 bases short, with 11 bases between. The CDR3 DNA reads TGTGCCAGTAGTCTCGGGTCGCACTACGAGCAGTACTTC. It is translated as CASSLGSHYEQYF. Filled out from reference TRBV19 and TRBJ2-7, the complete variable domain reads DGGITQSPKYLFRKEGQNVTLSCEQNLNHDAMYWYRQDPGQGLRLIYYSQIVNDFQKGDIAEGYSVSREKKESFPLTVTSAQKNPTAFYLCASSLGSHYEQYFGPGTRLTVT.

The V and J genes are TRBV11-2 and TRBJ2-3; D unclear. Germline V gene lookup returns CDR1 SGHAT and CDR2 FQNNGV. The CDR3 extends over 14 amino acids. Trimming removed 0 bases from V and 4 bases from J, with 8 bases in between. The CDR3 DNA reads as TGTGCCAGCAGCTTAGATCTTTCGGCAGATACGCAGTATTTT. This gives the protein CASSLDLSADTQYF.

The chain is built from TRBV7-9 and TRBJ2-3, with D perhaps TRBD2 (6 bases). Trimming pared 5 bases from V and 8 bases from J, leaving 17 bases between. Germline CDR1 SEHNR, CDR2 FQNEAQ (reference sequence). CDR3 length equals 14 residues. CDR3 coding DNA: TGTGCCAGCAGCCCAAACCAACTAGCCGTTACGCAGTATTTT. Encoded protein: CASSPNQLAVTQYF.

This clone was detected once. The chain carries TRBV6-6 and TRBJ2-2, with 8 positions matching TRBD2. This CDR3 contains 15 residues. Unmatched junction bases numbered 8, after V lost 7 bases and J lost 4 bases. The germline V gene encodes CDR1 MNHNY and CDR2 SVGAGI (reference sequence). The CDR3 protein is CASTSGGFITGELFF. Written as DNA, the CDR3 is TGTGCCAGCACTTCGGGGGGGTTTATCACCGGGGAGCTGTTTTTT.

The chain joins TRBV7-8 to TRBJ2-7; 7 bases are a match to TRBD1. The CDR3 runs to 14 residues. Per germline, CDR1 SGHVS and CDR2 FQNEAQ. The V gene end was trimmed by 0 bases and the J gene end by 6 bases; junction bases not matched to a gene: 5. CDR3 residues: CASSLAGTVVEQYF. The DNA of the CDR3 is TGTGCCAGCAGCTTAGCCGGGACAGTAGTCGAGCAGTACTTC. Supplemented by reference TRBV7-8 and TRBJ2-7, the full variable domain reads GAGVSQSPRYKVAKRGQDVALRCDPISGHVSLFWYQQALGQGPEFLTYFQNEAQLDKSGLPSDRFFAERPEGSVSTLKIQRTQQEDSAVYLCASSLAGTVVEQYFGPGTRLTVT.

The genes are TRBV28 and TRBJ1-5; D not resolved. The CDR3 contains 15 residues. Trimming left V 8 bases short and J 4 bases short, with 18 bases between. Germline lookup yields CDR1 MDHEN and CDR2 SYDVKM. CDR3 region: CASGGREYGNQPQHF. DNA for the CDR3: TGTGCCAGCGGAGGGAGGGAGTATGGGAATCAGCCCCAGCATTTT.

The chain has TRBV6-5 and TRBJ2-7, with TRBD1 matching over 7 bases. Unmatched junction bases numbered 4, after V lost 0 bases and J lost 5 bases. The CDR3 has 14 residues. Germline V gene data show CDR1 as MNHEY and CDR2 as SVGAGI. The CDR3: CASSYSAGGNEQYF. The CDR3 nucleotides read TGTGCCAGCAGTTACTCGGCAGGGGGAAACGAGCAGTACTTC.

The V and J genes are TRBV28 and TRBJ1-2; D gene uncertain. Germline V lookup: CDR1 MDHEN, CDR2 SYDVKM. The CDR3 contains 12 residues. Trimming removed 5 bases from V and 0 bases from J, with 4 bases in between. The CDR3 region is CASSLSNYGYTF. The DNA of the CDR3 is TGTGCCAGCAGTCTCTCTAACTATGGCTACACCTTC.

The J gene is TRBJ2-2, the V gene TRBV27; 7 nucleotides agree with TRBD2. Germline-derived CDR1 and CDR2 are MNHEY and SMNVEV (reference sequence). V trimming: 7 bases; J trimming: 7 bases; junction bases outside the gene matches: 6. The CDR3 length is 13 residues. The CDR3: CASNSGAGGELFF. The CDR3 nucleotides read TGTGCCAGCAACAGCGGGGCGGGCGGGGAGCTGTTTTTT.

The chain recombines TRBV2 with TRBJ2-4; 13 nucleotides align to TRBD2. The CDR3 covers 18 residues. Looked up from germline, CDR1 is SNHLY and CDR2 is FYNNEI. The V gene end was trimmed by 4 bases and the J gene end by 0 bases; junction bases not matched to a gene: 6. CDR3 nucleotides: TGTGCCAGCAGTGTGACTAGCGGGGGGTACATAGCCAAAAACATTCAGTACTTC. It codes for CASSVTSGGYIAKNIQYF.

The chain couples TRBV28 to TRBJ2-7; D gene uncertain. Germline V gene lookup returns CDR1 MDHEN and CDR2 SYDVKM. V shed 1 base and J shed 8 bases, with 3 bases lying between them. The CDR3 extends over 10 amino acids. The chain's CDR3 is CASSLSKQYF. For the CDR3, the DNA is TGTGCCAGCAGTTTATCTAAGCAGTACTTC.

The genes are TRBV28 and TRBJ2-3; the D gene is possibly TRBD1 (5 bases). The CDR3 contains 14 residues. From germline, CDR1 is MDHEN and CDR2 SYDVKM. With 3 bases removed from V and 5 bases from J, the gap between germline ends came to 12 bases. The DNA of the CDR3 is TGTGCCAGCAGTTTTGCCAGGGCGGAAGATACGCAGTATTTT. Translating it yields CASSFARAEDTQYF. Full variable domain (missing parts from reference TRBV28 and TRBJ2-3): DVKVTQSSRYLVKRTGEKVFLECVQDMDHENMFWYRQDPGLGLRLIYFSYDVKMKEKGDIPEGYSVSREKKERFSLILESASTNQTSMYLCASSFARAEDTQYFGPGTRLTVL.

V gene TRBV15 combines with J gene TRBJ2-2, with D possibly being TRBD1 (6 bases). Looked up from germline, CDR1 is LNHNV and CDR2 is YYDKDF (reference sequence). Trimming cost V 6 bases and J 5 bases, with 19 bases left between them. The CDR3 contains 16 residues. In nucleotides, the CDR3 is TGTGCCACCAGTCCAGCACAGGGTTTTAGGACCGGGGAGCTGTTTTTT. It encodes CATSPAQGFRTGELFF.

The chain couples TRBV2 to TRBJ1-5; 7 nucleotides agree with TRBD1. The CDR3 runs to 14 residues. V was pared by 8 bases and J by 7 bases, with 11 bases of the junction left unmatched. CDR1 is SNHLY, CDR2 FYNNEI, per germline. The CDR3 region is CASGMKGAWQPQHF. Here the CDR3 DNA reads TGTGCCAGCGGTATGAAGGGGGCCTGGCAGCCCCAGCATTTT.

The chain has TRBV2 and TRBJ2-5; 10 bases match TRBD2. V lost 6 bases and J lost 7; bases outside the gene matches: 11. The germline V gene encodes CDR1 SNHLY and CDR2 FYNNEI. The CDR3 totals 15 residues. The CDR3 region is CASSAAAGGPGTQYF. The CDR3 nucleotides are TGTGCCAGCAGCGCCGCAGCGGGGGGGCCTGGGACCCAGTACTTC.

This clone was counted a few times. The rearrangement links TRBV27 to TRBJ1-3; D is uncertain. The CDR3 contains 16 residues. The V end was cut by 5 bases, the J end by 3 bases, with 17 bases between. Germline loops: CDR1 MNHEY, CDR2 SMNVEV (reference sequence). DNA for the CDR3: TGTGCCAGCAGTCCCAGCAGACTCTCCGATGGAAACACCATATATTTT. Encoded protein: CASSPSRLSDGNTIYF.

This chain joins TRBV6-6 and TRBJ1-5; 7 bases align to TRBD1. Germline CDR1 is MNHNY and CDR2 is SVGAGI (reference sequence). CDR3 length equals 15 residues. The J segment lost 1 base and the V segment lost 5 bases, leaving 5 bases of the junction unmatched. The CDR3 is CASSPDRVSNQPQHF. The CDR3 DNA follows: TGTGCCAGCAGTCCCGACAGGGTAAGCAATCAGCCCCAGCATTTT.

This chain joins TRBV7-3 and TRBJ2-7, with TRBD2 matching 8 bases. Germline lookup yields CDR1 SGHTA and CDR2 FQGTGA. The length of the CDR3 is 15 residues. Trimming at V came to 5 bases and at J to 2 bases, leaving 8 bases not matched to a gene. CDR3 loop: CASSRPSRGAYEQYF. For the CDR3, the DNA is TGTGCCAGCAGCCGGCCTTCGCGGGGGGCCTACGAGCAGTACTTC.